Below, one TCR beta chain is given with its context. What this receptor recognizes is not known. No much larger clonotype is one base removed from it; base qualities were not supplied. The entry originates in a study of blood T cell repertoires in COVID-19 (dated by TCRdb to the early 2020s). Describing the broader study: Samples from collaborators originated in the United States, Italy and Spain and spanned both the acute and convalescent phases of COVID-19. Nearly every sample came with metadata listing a de-identified subject ID, COVID-19 status, age in years and sex. Where available, HLA class I and class II types were taken from metadata supplied by the sample provider and were not determined by assay-based typing. The repertoires were made available in a free public database intended to serve as a resource for research on the immune response to SARS-CoV-2. Samples were obtained from the ongoing ImmuneRACE study (first 160 participants) and from roughly 1,300 subjects provided by 6 global collaborators. The material from the prospective study consisted of cDNA or gDNA derived from T cells, B-cell-depleted T cells, or PBMCs. The dataset comprised deeply sampled blood TCRbeta repertoires from subjects exposed to, actively infected with, or recovered from COVID-19.

The germline V gene gives CDR1 as SGHRS and CDR2 as YFSETQ. The CDR3 has 14 amino acids, counting the end cysteine and phenylalanine. Only the CDR3 DNA is retained, 42 bases long and in frame from the first base. V drops 0 bases and J drops 3 bases, leaving 9 bases in between. TCRbeta CDR3 regions were amplified from genomic DNA using the immunoSEQ Assay, a bias-controlled multiplex PCR. As for the original processing: Within the assay, amplification of reference gene primers was used to estimate how many nucleated cells each sample contained. Sequence reads were collapsed and filtered to measure the absolute abundance of every unique TCRbeta CDR3 rearrangement. For each sample, productive Simpson clonality was calculated by taking the square root of Simpson's diversity index across productive rearrangements. The table comes from immuneACCESS by way of TCRdb, which keeps in-frame sequences with V and J called. Part of the clones is missing from these tables; in studies checked, under half for an unresolved V gene and the rest for unknown reasons. That table furnishes V, J and clone size, whereas the DNA furnished D and trimming. In all, the sample holds more than 90,000 clones, and 75% to 90% of those were seen once. The ten largest clones represent 7.7% of the sample.

The collaborating institutions used their own protocols to collect whole blood in K2EDTA tubes. Collaborator samples were shipped for TCRbeta analysis as frozen whole blood, isolated PBMCs, or DNA extracted from either sample type. What the work shows at the level of the full study, not this receptor alone: The amount of clinical and demographic metadata varied by source and participant and was provided uncurated.

The origin of this receptor is a human donor in a cohort sampled during active COVID-19. The rearrangement joined TRBV5-1 to TRBJ1-1; a tentative D call is TRBD1 (5 bases match). Material for sequencing was peripheral blood. The CDR3 protein is CASSLVGGDTEAFF. The DNA sequence is TGCGCCAGCAGCTTGGTGGGAGGGGACACTGAAGCTTTCTTT.